This TCR beta chain was identified during a study of blood T cell repertoires in COVID-19. Study-level information: Whether acute or convalescent, the COVID-19 samples came from the United States, Italy and Spain.

From germline, CDR1 is SNHLY and CDR2 FYNNEI. V lost 5 bases, J lost 5 bases, and 5 bases lay in between. CDR3 length: 11 amino acids. Source study methods: Nucleated cell number was recorded as an estimate derived from reference gene primer amplification. The data were produced by immunoSEQ multiplex PCR, yet TCRdb's version contains in-frame clones alone and is incomplete. V and J calls and clone size are copied from that table; D and trimming were computed from the DNA. Of over 150,000 clones in the sample, approximately 82% were seen once. The receptor comes from a human donor with acute or convalescent COVID-19. The donor label of this sample is uncertain. The chain recombines TRBV2 with TRBJ2-3; D not resolved. Sequences were obtained from peripheral blood. DNA for the CDR3: TGTGCCAGCAGTCAATTAGATACGCAGTATTTT. It yields the protein CASSQLDTQYF. Full variable domain (missing parts from reference TRBV2 and TRBJ2-3): EPEVTQTPSHQVTQMGQEVILRCVPISNHLYFYWYRQILGQKVEFLVSFYNNEISEKSEIFDDQFSVERPDGSNFTLKIRSTKLEDSAMYFCASSQLDTQYFGPGTRLTVL.